The 9 T cell receptor beta chains listed next were all sequenced from one sample in a study of chemoradiotherapy in HPV16-positive cancers (dated by TCRdb to between 2021 and 2022). Libraries were prepared through the immunoSEQ multiplex PCR assay. TCRdb carries this immuneACCESS record with in-frame sequences only. Its versions omit some clonotypes, under half of them owing to an unresolved V gene in the studies checked, with the rest unexplained. For this sample the table gives about 5,600 clones, of which 70% to 85% were detected only once. The ten largest clones take up approximately 9.2% of the sample. The source material was tumor tissue, sampled from a patient who underwent chemoradiotherapy. Source of these receptors: a human donor with HPV-associated anogenital cancer.

V and J are TRBV19 and TRBJ1-3, with TRBD1 as a possible D gene (5 bases). Germline assignment: CDR1 LNHDA and CDR2 SQIVND (reference sequence). V dropped 0 bases and J dropped 0 bases, with 6 bases sitting between them. The CDR3 has 15 amino acids. The CDR3 sequence is CASSIETDSGNTIYF. The CDR3 nucleotides are TGTGCCAGTAGTATAGAGACAGACTCTGGAAACACCATATATTTT.

This clone was detected a few times. V usage is TRBV5-5 and J usage is TRBJ2-3; D is undetermined. The CDR3 covers 16 residues. Germline V CDR1 and CDR2: SGHKS, YYEKEE (reference sequence). V shed 4 bases and J shed 1 base, with 16 bases lying between them. CDR3 residues: CASSLSPTEGTDTQYF. The CDR3 DNA follows: TGTGCCAGCAGCCTAAGTCCCACAGAAGGCACAGATACGCAGTATTTT.

This clone was seen only once. Relative to the germline gene, one junction end is altered; a read error may explain this. The gene calls are TRBV7-6 and TRBJ1-1; D not resolved. The germline CDR1 and CDR2 sequences are SGHVS and FNYEAQ. The CDR3 runs 13 residues. The CDR3 DNA reads as TGTGCCAGCAGCACGATACAGAACTCTGAAGCTTTCTTT. Protein product: CASSTIQNSEAFF.

This clone was counted a single time. The chain carries TRBV15 and TRBJ2-1; 7 positions agree with TRBD2. Germline V gene lookup returns CDR1 LNHNV and CDR2 YYDKDF (reference sequence). This CDR3 is built from 16 residues. Trimming at V came to 0 bases and at J to 3 bases, leaving 5 bases not matched to a gene. This CDR3 is CATSRDTGGNYNEQFF. CDR3 DNA: TGTGCCACCAGCAGAGATACCGGGGGGAACTACAATGAGCAGTTCTTC.

The chain has TRBV7-8 and TRBJ2-1, with D unclear. V was cut by 1 base and J by 5 bases, with 6 bases left in between. CDR1 and CDR2 from the germline V gene are SGHVS and FQNEAQ. The CDR3 consists of 13 residues. CDR3 amino acids: CASSLDFDNEQFF. CDR3 DNA: TGTGCCAGCAGCTTAGATTTCGACAATGAGCAGTTCTTC.

This chain connects TRBV28 to TRBJ1-2; D gene ambiguous. Germline lookup yields CDR1 MDHEN and CDR2 SYDVKM. There are 14 residues in the CDR3. V shed 2 bases and J shed 0 bases, with 7 bases lying between them. CDR3 amino acids: CASSLKAANYGYTF. In DNA, the CDR3 is TGTGCCAGCAGTTTAAAAGCAGCTAACTATGGCTACACCTTC.

V gene TRBV9 combines with J gene TRBJ2-3, with a possible D match to TRBD1 (7 bases). Deletions cut 0 bases from V and 1 base from J, with 9 bases between. The CDR3 contains 15 residues. Germline-derived CDR1 and CDR2 are SGDLS and YYNGEE. The CDR3: CASSVGRGGTDTQYF. CDR3 in DNA: TGTGCCAGCAGCGTAGGCAGGGGGGGCACAGATACGCAGTATTTT.

The chain uses TRBV10-1 and TRBJ1-2; the D is unclear. This CDR3 comprises 14 residues. Germline lookup yields CDR1 WNHNN and CDR2 SYGVQD (reference sequence). V lost 0 bases and J lost 5, with 10 bases in between. CDR3 protein: CASSESTGRYGYTF. The CDR3 DNA sequence: TGCGCCAGCAGTGAGTCGACGGGGAGGTATGGCTACACCTTC.

V gene TRBV2 combines with J gene TRBJ2-5, with D possibly matching TRBD2 (5 bases). The V gene lost 6 bases and the J gene lost 1 base, with 12 bases spanning the gap. CDR1 is SNHLY and CDR2 is FYNNEI in the germline V gene. The CDR3 runs to 14 residues. The CDR3 DNA reads TGTGCCAGCAGGATTGTGAGGGTCCAAGAGACCCAGTACTTC. Encoded protein: CASRIVRVQETQYF.